This entry features one TCR beta chain sequence. Its cognate antigen has yet to be identified. No base qualities exist here, and no much larger clone lies one base off it. Other DNA sequences in this sample translate to the same CDR3. The data originate from a study of T cell changes during pregnancy in multiple sclerosis (dated by TCRdb to the late 2010s). For the study in its entirety: The study looked at changes in the T cell repertoire across pregnancy in women with multiple sclerosis.

Libraries came from the immunoSEQ multiplex PCR assay. As stored in TCRdb, this immuneACCESS dataset retains in-frame rearrangements with V and J assigned. A fraction of the clones does not appear; measured against another copy, unresolved V genes explain less than half of the discrepancy, and the remainder lacks a known reason. The sample table shows around 95,000 clones, and about 91% are seen once. The ten top clones hold roughly 2% of the sample. For CDR1 and CDR2, the germline V gene lists MDHEN and SYDVKM. At the junction V is shortened by 6 bases and J by 5 bases, with 13 bases in between. The CDR3 contains 13 residues, cysteine and phenylalanine counted. Only the CDR3 DNA stays, 39 bases, in frame from base 1.

The sequenced sample was peripheral blood, obtained after pregnancy. The clonotype originates from a female donor in good health, enrolled as a control in a pregnancy study. The chain uses TRBV28 and TRBJ2-5; 6 matching bases give a weak D call of TRBD1. The DNA sequence reads TGTGCCAGCAGGACTACTGGGGGCGAGACCCAGTACTTC. Translated, this is CASRTTGGETQYF.